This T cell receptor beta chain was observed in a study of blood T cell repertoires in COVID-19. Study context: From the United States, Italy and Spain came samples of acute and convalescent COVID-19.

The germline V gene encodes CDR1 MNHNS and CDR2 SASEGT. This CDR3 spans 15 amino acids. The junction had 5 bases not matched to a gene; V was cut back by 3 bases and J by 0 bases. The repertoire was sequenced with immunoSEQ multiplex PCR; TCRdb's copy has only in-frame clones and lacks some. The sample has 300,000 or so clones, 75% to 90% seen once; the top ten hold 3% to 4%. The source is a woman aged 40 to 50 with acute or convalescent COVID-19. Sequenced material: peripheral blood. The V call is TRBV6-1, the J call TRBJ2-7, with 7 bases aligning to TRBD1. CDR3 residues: CASSDQTGSSYEQYV. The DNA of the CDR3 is TGTGCCAGCAGTGACCAGACAGGGTCCTCCTACGAGCAGTACGTC.